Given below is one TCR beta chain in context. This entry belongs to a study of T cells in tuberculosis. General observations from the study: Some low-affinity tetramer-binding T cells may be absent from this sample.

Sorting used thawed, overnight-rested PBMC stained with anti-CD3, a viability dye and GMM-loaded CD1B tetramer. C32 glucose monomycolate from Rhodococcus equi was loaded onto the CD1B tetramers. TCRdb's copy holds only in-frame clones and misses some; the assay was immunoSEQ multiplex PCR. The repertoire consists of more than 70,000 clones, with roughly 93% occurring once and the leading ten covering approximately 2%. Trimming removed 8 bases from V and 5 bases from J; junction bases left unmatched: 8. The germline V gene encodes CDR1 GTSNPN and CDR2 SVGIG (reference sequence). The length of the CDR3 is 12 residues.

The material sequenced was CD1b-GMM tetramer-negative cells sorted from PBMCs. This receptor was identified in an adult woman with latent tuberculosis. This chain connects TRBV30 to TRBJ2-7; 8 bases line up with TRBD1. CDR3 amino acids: CAAYPGGNEQYF. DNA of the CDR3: TGTGCCGCCTACCCAGGGGGCAACGAGCAGTACTTC.